Listed below are T cell receptor beta chains from one sample, sequenced in a study of OX40 agonist ivuxolimab in advanced cancers. TCRdb's table, derived via immunoSEQ multiplex PCR, lists solely in-frame clones and lacks some. The table has about 56,000 clones, nearly 85% seen once. The material was CD4+ or CD8+ T cells sorted from blood, obtained in a trial of the OX40 agonist ivuxolimab. These receptor sequences come from an adult with an advanced solid tumor such as melanoma, head and neck, liver or kidney cancer. CDR3s include the opening cysteine and the closing phenylalanine or tryptophan. A D gene is named only where the DNA matches it firmly. Not all rows give a size; the values are once, few, many and, for expanded clones, a class.

>TRBD2|TRBV5-8|TRBJ2-1|-
CAIWGLAGDNEQFF
TGTGCCATCTGGGGACTAGCGGGGGATAATGAGCAGTTCTTC
>-|TRBV5-8|TRBJ1-5|-
CASSAYGGLYSNQPQHF
TGTGCCAGCAGCGCCTACGGGGGACTCTATAGCAATCAGCCCCAGCATTTT
>-|TRBV7-2|TRBJ2-7|-
CASSLGSGSYEQYF
TGTGCCAGCAGCTTAGGTAGCGGCTCCTACGAGCAGTACTTC
>-|TRBV6-6|TRBJ2-1|-
CASRFLAYNEQFF
TGTGCCAGCAGGTTTCTGGCGTACAATGAGCAGTTCTTC
>TRBD1|TRBV6-5|TRBJ2-7|-
CASRYNRGDEQYF
TGTGCCAGCAGATACAACAGGGGGGACGAGCAGTACTTC
>-|TRBV5-6|TRBJ2-3|-
CASSLGAVTDTQYF
TGTGCCAGCAGCTTGGGAGCGGTCACAGATACGCAGTATTTT
>-|TRBV6-5|TRBJ2-2|-
CASSYDQAGELFF
TGTGCCAGCAGTTACGATCAGGCCGGGGAGCTGTTTTTT
>TRBD2|TRBV7-6|TRBJ2-3|-
CASSLMGGSDTDTQYF
TGTGCCAGCAGCTTGATGGGCGGGAGTGACACAGATACGCAGTATTTT
>-|TRBV28|TRBJ1-2|once
CASTPAGSYGYTF
TGTGCCAGCACTCCGGCGGGGTCATATGGCTACACCTTC
>-|TRBV2|TRBJ1-1|-
CASLPFSEAFF
TGTGCCAGCCTCCCGTTCTCTGAAGCTTTCTTT
>-|TRBV20-1|TRBJ2-7|-
CSVQAYEQYF
TGCAGTGTCCAGGCCTACGAGCAGTACTTC
>TRBD1|TRBV30|TRBJ2-7|-
CAWSPDRETLYEQYF
TGTGCCTGGAGTCCGGACAGGGAAACCCTCTACGAGCAGTACTTC
>TRBD2|TRBV30|TRBJ2-5|-
CAWTSGGAQYF
TGTGCCTGGACATCCGGGGGGGCCCAGTACTTC
>-|TRBV29-1|TRBJ2-3|-
CSVGGQNTDTQYF
TGCAGCGTTGGGGGACAAAACACAGATACGCAGTATTTT
>TRBD2|TRBV29-1|TRBJ2-1|-
CSVLPLAGTYNEQFF
TGCAGCGTTCTTCCCCTAGCGGGCACCTACAATGAGCAGTTCTTC
>-|TRBV6-5|TRBJ1-1|-
CASRVRTEAFF
TGTGCCAGCAGGGTGAGGACTGAAGCTTTCTTT
>TRBD1|TRBV5-1|TRBJ2-7|-
CASSSGRIGQGPTYEQYF
TGCGCCAGCAGCTCCGGAAGGATAGGACAGGGCCCCACCTACGAGCAGTACTTC
>-|TRBV18|TRBJ1-4|-
CASSPLPSGFTTNEKLFF
TGTGCCAGCTCACCCCTTCCCTCTGGGTTTACAACTAATGAAAAACTGTTTTTT
>-|TRBV9|TRBJ2-2|few
CASSVGAVTNTGELFF
TGTGCCAGCAGCGTAGGGGCCGTGACGAACACCGGGGAGCTGTTTTTT
>-|TRBV2|TRBJ2-7|-
CASSNGESYEQYF
TGTGCCAGCAGTAACGGGGAATCCTACGAGCAGTACTTC
>TRBD2|TRBV29-1|TRBJ2-4|-
CSADSGNIQYF
TGCAGCGCCGATAGCGGGAACATTCAGTACTTC
>-|TRBV7-2|TRBJ2-3|-
CASSSTSTDTQYF
TGTGCCAGCAGCTCCACTAGCACAGATACGCAGTATTTT
>TRBD1|TRBV18|TRBJ1-5|-
CASAGTAENSNQPQHF
TGTGCCAGCGCTGGGACAGCAGAAAATAGCAATCAGCCCCAGCATTTT
>-|TRBV2|TRBJ1-4|-
CASSVGRATNEKLFF
TGTGCCAGCAGTGTGGGGCGCGCAACTAATGAAAAACTGTTTTTT
>TRBD1|TRBV5-5|TRBJ2-1|once
CASSLSTQGAAYNEQFF
TGTGCCAGCAGCCTAAGCACACAGGGGGCGGCCTACAATGAGCAGTTCTTC
>-|TRBV4-1|TRBJ1-5|-
CASSQDFRPRGSGRPQHF
TGCGCCAGCAGCCAAGATTTTAGGCCCCGGGGTAGCGGTCGGCCCCAGCATTTT
>-|TRBV5-1|TRBJ1-5|-
CASSTGPDQPQHF
TGCGCCAGCAGCACAGGGCCCGATCAGCCCCAGCATTTT
>TRBD1|TRBV7-9|TRBJ2-7|few
CASSTAGTGAYEQYF
TGTGCCAGCAGCACTGCCGGGACAGGTGCTTACGAGCAGTACTTC
>-|TRBV27|TRBJ1-2|-
CASSLFGARNYGYTF
TGTGCCAGCAGTTTATTTGGGGCGCGAAACTATGGCTACACCTTC
>TRBD1|TRBV9|TRBJ2-1|-
CASSATGGTYNEQFF
TGTGCCAGCAGCGCGACAGGGGGGACCTACAATGAGCAGTTCTTC
>-|TRBV5-5|TRBJ1-2|few
CASSLNAVYGYTF
TGTGCCAGCAGCCTGAATGCGGTCTATGGCTACACCTTC
>-|TRBV19|TRBJ1-4|-
CASSVGSATTGSKLFF
TGTGCCAGTAGTGTCGGGTCGGCCACAACGGGGTCGAAACTGTTTTTT
>TRBD1|TRBV5-1|TRBJ2-3|-
CASSLGGTGVGDTQYF
TGCGCCAGCAGCTTGGGAGGGACAGGGGTCGGAGATACGCAGTATTTT
>-|TRBV22-1|TRBJ2-6|-
CPGSNVREQSRANVLTF
TGTCCTGGGAGCAATGTACGCGAACAAAGTCGGGCCAACGTCCTGACTTTC
>TRBD1|TRBV5-1|TRBJ1-1|-
CASSPGTRGQTEAFF
TGCGCCAGCAGCCCTGGAACCAGGGGGCAAACTGAAGCTTTCTTT
>-|TRBV5-1|TRBJ2-7|-
CASSWTVAPSYEQYF
TGCGCCAGCAGCTGGACAGTCGCCCCCTCCTACGAGCAGTACTTC
>-|TRBV5-1|TRBJ1-4|-
CASSLGLDGGEKLFF
TGCGCCAGCAGCTTGGGGCTGGATGGGGGTGAAAAACTGTTTTTT
>TRBD2|TRBV11-3|TRBJ2-7|once
CASSPQTGGADEQYF
TGTGCCAGCAGCCCCCAGACGGGGGGTGCCGACGAGCAGTACTTC
>-|TRBV5-4|TRBJ1-1|-
CASRFGEGAKAFF
TGTGCCAGCAGATTTGGCGAGGGAGCTAAAGCTTTCTTT
>TRBD2|TRBV6-1|TRBJ2-3|-
CASSGSGRGGDTQYF
TGTGCCAGCAGTGGAAGCGGGAGAGGGGGAGATACGCAGTATTTT
>-|TRBV27|TRBJ2-1|-
CASSLPGWTSYNEQFF
TGTGCCAGCAGTCTCCCCGGGTGGACGAGCTACAATGAGCAGTTCTTC
>TRBD2|TRBV10-3|TRBJ2-3|-
CASSDRAGGPDTQYF
TGTGCCAGCAGTGACAGGGCGGGAGGGCCAGATACGCAGTATTTT
>TRBD1|TRBV5-1|TRBJ1-5|-
CASSLEPGGLSNQPQHF
TGCGCCAGCAGCTTGGAGCCAGGGGGACTTAGCAATCAGCCCCAGCATTTT
>TRBD1|TRBV2|TRBJ1-5|once
CATRDREGQPQHF
TGTGCCACCCGCGACAGGGAGGGTCAGCCCCAGCATTTT
>TRBD1|TRBV7-2|TRBJ1-5|-
CASSHRGDQPQHF
TGTGCCAGCAGCCACAGGGGAGATCAGCCCCAGCATTTT
>TRBD1|TRBV4-2|TRBJ2-1|-
CASSQDRGGHNEQFF
TGTGCCAGCAGCCAGGACAGGGGGGGACACAATGAGCAGTTCTTC
>-|TRBV7-9|TRBJ1-4|-
CASSLAFVVTGSNEKLFF
TGTGCCAGCAGCTTAGCGTTTGTAGTAACAGGTAGTAATGAAAAACTGTTTTTT
>TRBD1|TRBV5-1|TRBJ2-1|-
CASSWLETGGWNEQFF
TGCGCCAGCAGTTGGCTCGAGACAGGGGGCTGGAATGAGCAGTTCTTC
>-|TRBV19|TRBJ1-1|-
CASSEGLNTEAFF
TGTGCCAGTAGTGAGGGGCTGAACACTGAAGCTTTCTTT
>-|TRBV7-3|TRBJ1-1|few
CASSSGYGSEAFF
TGTGCCAGCAGCTCAGGGTACGGTTCTGAAGCTTTCTTT
>-|TRBV6-1|TRBJ1-2|-
CASSEGGQPPLYGYTF
TGTGCCAGCAGTGAAGGGGGTCAACCACCTCTCTATGGCTACACCTTC
>-|TRBV29-1|TRBJ2-1|-
CSVEQGSSYNEQFF
TGCAGCGTTGAACAGGGGAGCTCCTACAATGAGCAGTTCTTC
>TRBD2|TRBV7-2|TRBJ2-7|few
CASRGPSGTYEQYF
TGTGCCAGCAGGGGGCCTAGCGGCACCTACGAGCAGTACTTC